This T cell receptor beta chain appears in the sequencing data of a study of CD8 T cells in ankylosing spondylitis. Study outcomes and limitations: Disease-linked clones were CD8+ and relatively rare in peripheral blood. A TCR beta motif of roughly 8 highly homologous variants seemed to mark ankylosing spondylitis blood.

This CDR3 comprises 11 residues. V was cut by 1 base and J by 12 bases, with 10 bases left in between. Germline V gene data show CDR1 as SQVTM and CDR2 as ANQGSEA. With molecular barcodes, quantitative 5'-RACE was used to make the TCR beta libraries. MiXCR, run by TCRdb on the 5' RACE reads, gives a single entry per CDR3 protein. Of about 250,000 distinct CDR3 sequences in the sample, 10% are singletons; the top ten hold roughly 2.5%. In the case of this clonotype: What it recognizes is unknown.

Sequencing was carried out using blood, either unsorted or a sorted T cell fraction (not recorded which). This clonotype was sampled from a male donor with ankylosing spondylitis or in good health (not recorded which). The V and J genes are TRBV29-1 and TRBJ2-1; D uncertain. As DNA, the CDR3 is TGCAGCGTTGAAGCCACCACCGCGCAGTTCTTC. Translated: CSVEATTAQFF.